Sequencing of this T cell receptor (beta chain) was carried out in a study of cytomegalovirus exposure and HLA in healthy donors. The CDR3 spans 15 residues. The germline V and J ends were trimmed by 7 bases and 0 bases, with 13 bases remaining between them. The germline CDR1 and CDR2 sequences are MDHEN and SYDVKM. In the case of this clone: Its antigen is unknown.

Study observations and caveats: Subsequent analysis found a tendency for first-cohort TCR clusters to co-occur within the 120 or so validation repertoires.

The table came from immunoSEQ multiplex PCR; TCRdb's copy has only in-frame clones and leaves some out. The sample records over 50,000 clones, 80% to 95% being singletons. Sequenced material: PBMCs. The source of this sequence is a man aged 18 to 35 in good health and CMV-seropositive. This sequence joins TRBV28 and TRBJ2-4; D is perhaps TRBD1 (6 bases). The CDR3 is CASTKQGSAKNIQYF. The DNA of the CDR3 is TGTGCCAGCACCAAACAGGGCTCAGCCAAAAACATTCAGTACTTC. Drawing the rest from reference TRBV28 and TRBJ2-4, the complete variable domain is DVKVTQSSRYLVKRTGEKVFLECVQDMDHENMFWYRQDPGLGLRLIYFSYDVKMKEKGDIPEGYSVSREKKERFSLILESASTNQTSMYLCASTKQGSAKNIQYFGAGTRLSVL.